This T cell receptor (beta chain) derives from a study of shared clonotypes between healthy human individuals. Study outcomes and limitations: The sharing of 4.5% to 5.5% of naive CD4 clonotypes was seen across a handful of donors.

On this clone itself: Its cognate antigen is unknown.

The CDR3 is 14 residues long. Per the germline V gene, CDR1 is MNHEY and CDR2 is SMNVEV (reference sequence). Trimming removed 5 bases from V and 4 bases from J, with 12 bases in between. Method: immunoSEQ multiplex PCR; TCRdb's copy keeps in-frame clones and lacks some. This table holds about 330,000 clones, more than 75% found once. The source material was memory CD8+ T cells sorted from blood. Regarding subset: CD45RO+ cells pooled with CCR7-negative TemRA cells. The chain recombines TRBV27 with TRBJ2-1; a weak D match, TRBD1 (6 bases). The receptor's source is a man between 18 and 29 years old in good health. In DNA, the CDR3 is TGTGCCAGCAGTGGGCAGGGGATTTACAATGAGCAGTTCTTC. Its protein product is CASSGQGIYNEQFF.